This is a list of T cell receptor beta chains from one sample in a study of control samples from healthy donors and cancer patients. Method: immunoSEQ multiplex PCR; TCRdb's copy keeps in-frame clones and lacks some. Among 170,000 or so clones listed, about 93% were seen once. Sample: blood. Source of these receptors: a man between 18 and 29 years old in good health. Both conserved end residues are part of each CDR3. D genes are given only for firm matches. A clone size is listed for some rows: how often the clone was seen (once, few, many), or a class if it is expanded.

CDR3nt: TGTGCCAGCAGTGAGGTAGAGTCCACCTATGGCTACACCTTC; CDR3aa: CASSEVESTYGYTF; v_gene: TRBV2; j_gene: TRBJ1-2; abundance: -; d_gene: -
CDR3nt: TGTGCCAGCAGTGAAGCTGCTGGGGGCCGGTACGAGCAGTACTTC; CDR3aa: CASSEAAGGRYEQYF; v_gene: TRBV6-1; j_gene: TRBJ2-7; abundance: -; d_gene: -
CDR3nt: TGTGCCAGCAGCTCCCTAGCGGGGGGTGCCGAGCAGTACTTC; CDR3aa: CASSSLAGGAEQYF; v_gene: TRBV6-2/TRBV6-3; j_gene: TRBJ2-7; abundance: few; d_gene: TRBD2
CDR3nt: TGCGCCAGCAGCCAACCGACGTGGCAGGGGCCCCAGCATTTT; CDR3aa: CASSQPTWQGPQHF; v_gene: TRBV4-1; j_gene: TRBJ1-5; abundance: -; d_gene: -
CDR3nt: TGCGCCAGCAGCTTCGGGGACCAGTACGAGCAGTACTTC; CDR3aa: CASSFGDQYEQYF; v_gene: TRBV5-1; j_gene: TRBJ2-7; abundance: -; d_gene: -
CDR3nt: TGTGCCAGCAGCTTAGGTTCCGGGGGTGAAAAACTGTTTTTT; CDR3aa: CASSLGSGGEKLFF; v_gene: TRBV11-2; j_gene: TRBJ1-4; abundance: -; d_gene: -
CDR3nt: TGCGCCAGCAGCCAAGATCTGGGGACAGGGAACACTGAAGCTTTCTTT; CDR3aa: CASSQDLGTGNTEAFF; v_gene: TRBV4-1; j_gene: TRBJ1-1; abundance: once; d_gene: TRBD1
CDR3nt: TGCAGCGTTGAAGATCAGTGGGGTCCGAACACTGAAGCTTTCTTT; CDR3aa: CSVEDQWGPNTEAFF; v_gene: TRBV29-1; j_gene: TRBJ1-1; abundance: -; d_gene: -
CDR3nt: TGCAGTGCTAGTGATCCTAGGGCGGCGGACTACGAGCAGTACTTC; CDR3aa: CSASDPRAADYEQYF; v_gene: TRBV20-1; j_gene: TRBJ2-7; abundance: -; d_gene: -
CDR3nt: TGTGCCAGCAGTGTGACTTTCACAGATACGCAGTATTTT; CDR3aa: CASSVTFTDTQYF; v_gene: TRBV2; j_gene: TRBJ2-3; abundance: once; d_gene: -
CDR3nt: TGTGCCAGCAGTTTATCGGGGGGGAGGCAAGAAAAACTGTTTTTT; CDR3aa: CASSLSGGRQEKLFF; v_gene: TRBV27; j_gene: TRBJ1-4; abundance: -; d_gene: -
CDR3nt: TGTGCCAGCAGCTTTGGGCGTTTTAGCACAGATACGCAGTATTTT; CDR3aa: CASSFGRFSTDTQYF; v_gene: TRBV7-3; j_gene: TRBJ2-3; abundance: -; d_gene: -
CDR3nt: TGTGCCAGCAGTGGAGGCCGGGCGGGGGGTAACACCGGGGAGCTGTTTTTT; CDR3aa: CASSGGRAGGNTGELFF; v_gene: TRBV6-1; j_gene: TRBJ2-2; abundance: -; d_gene: TRBD2
CDR3nt: TGTGCCAGCAGAGAGACAGGCTGGGTTGAAAAACTGTTTTTT; CDR3aa: CASRETGWVEKLFF; v_gene: TRBV2; j_gene: TRBJ1-4; abundance: -; d_gene: -
CDR3nt: TGTGCCTGGAGTCTAGCACGCCGGGAGCAGTACTTC; CDR3aa: CAWSLARREQYF; v_gene: TRBV30; j_gene: TRBJ2-7; abundance: -; d_gene: -
CDR3nt: TGTGCCAGCAGTGAAGCGGGACAGGGGTCCTACGAGCAGTACTTC; CDR3aa: CASSEAGQGSYEQYF; v_gene: TRBV2; j_gene: TRBJ2-7; abundance: -; d_gene: TRBD1
CDR3nt: TGTGCTAGTGGTTCCGGGACAGGGGGCGCAAGGAACCTGATGAACACTGAAGCTTTCTTT; CDR3aa: CASGSGTGGARNLMNTEAFF; v_gene: TRBV12-5; j_gene: TRBJ1-1; abundance: -; d_gene: TRBD1
CDR3nt: TGTGCCAGCAGCCAGGGACTAGCGGGGAGTGAGCAGTTCTTC; CDR3aa: CASSQGLAGSEQFF; v_gene: TRBV2; j_gene: TRBJ2-1; abundance: -; d_gene: TRBD2
CDR3nt: TGTGCCAGCAGCTTAGCTGCAAATTCACCCCTCCACTTT; CDR3aa: CASSLAANSPLHF; v_gene: TRBV11-2; j_gene: TRBJ1-6; abundance: -; d_gene: -
CDR3nt: TGTGCCAGCAGCTTGGAGCGGTCTCAGGGTGGCGAAAAACTGTTTTTT; CDR3aa: CASSLERSQGGEKLFF; v_gene: TRBV5-4; j_gene: TRBJ1-4; abundance: once; d_gene: -
CDR3nt: TGCGCCAGCAGCCAAGAACAACAGGGCCGCACAGATACGCAGTATTTT; CDR3aa: CASSQEQQGRTDTQYF; v_gene: TRBV4-1; j_gene: TRBJ2-3; abundance: -; d_gene: -
CDR3nt: TGTGCCACCAGTGATCCGGGACAGGGGGCGATAAGTGAGCAGTTCTTC; CDR3aa: CATSDPGQGAISEQFF; v_gene: TRBV24-1; j_gene: TRBJ2-1; abundance: -; d_gene: TRBD1
CDR3nt: TGTGCCAGCAGCTTAGCAAACAGGGGGAACACTGAAGCTTTCTTT; CDR3aa: CASSLANRGNTEAFF; v_gene: TRBV7-8; j_gene: TRBJ1-1; abundance: -; d_gene: TRBD1
CDR3nt: TGTGCCACCAGTGACTCAGGGGCTACCTATGGCTACACCTTC; CDR3aa: CATSDSGATYGYTF; v_gene: TRBV24-1; j_gene: TRBJ1-2; abundance: -; d_gene: -
CDR3nt: TGTGCCACCAGTGGCAGGGGTCAGGACACTGAAGCTTTCTTT; CDR3aa: CATSGRGQDTEAFF; v_gene: TRBV24-1; j_gene: TRBJ1-1; abundance: -; d_gene: -
CDR3nt: TGTGCCAGCAGCCTATCCCGGGGTGGGGGAGACGAGCAGTACTTC; CDR3aa: CASSLSRGGGDEQYF; v_gene: TRBV7-9; j_gene: TRBJ2-7; abundance: once; d_gene: -
CDR3nt: TGTGCCAGCAGCAAAAAGGGGAACCAAGAGACCCAGTACTTC; CDR3aa: CASSKKGNQETQYF; v_gene: TRBV21-1; j_gene: TRBJ2-5; abundance: -; d_gene: -
CDR3nt: TGCGCCAGCAGCTTGGCCTTGGACACTGAAGCTTTCTTT; CDR3aa: CASSLALDTEAFF; v_gene: TRBV5-1; j_gene: TRBJ1-1; abundance: -; d_gene: -
CDR3nt: TGTGCCAGCAGCCCCTATTCCGGGACTAGCACAGATACGCAGTATTTT; CDR3aa: CASSPYSGTSTDTQYF; v_gene: TRBV14; j_gene: TRBJ2-3; abundance: -; d_gene: -
CDR3nt: TGTGCCAGCAGCCCGGGGGACGCGGTCGGTGGGGAGCTGTTTTTT; CDR3aa: CASSPGDAVGGELFF; v_gene: TRBV27; j_gene: TRBJ2-2; abundance: few; d_gene: -
CDR3nt: TGTGCCAGCAGCTTAGCCGGGACAGGGTTCAATCAGCCCCAGCATTTT; CDR3aa: CASSLAGTGFNQPQHF; v_gene: TRBV7-9; j_gene: TRBJ1-5; abundance: -; d_gene: TRBD1
CDR3nt: TGCGCCAGCAGCCAAGACACCCGGAACTATGGCTACACCTTC; CDR3aa: CASSQDTRNYGYTF; v_gene: TRBV4-1; j_gene: TRBJ1-2; abundance: -; d_gene: -
CDR3nt: TGTGCCAGCAGCGAACGAGAGGGACAGTATAATTCACCCCTCCACTTT; CDR3aa: CASSEREGQYNSPLHF; v_gene: TRBV6-1; j_gene: TRBJ1-6; abundance: -; d_gene: TRBD1
CDR3nt: TGCGCCAGCAGCTTTGAAGGGAACACCGGGGAGCTGTTTTTT; CDR3aa: CASSFEGNTGELFF; v_gene: TRBV5-1; j_gene: TRBJ2-2; abundance: -; d_gene: -
CDR3nt: TGTGCCAGCAGCTCCCGGGGTGGGGAGGAGACCCAGTACTTC; CDR3aa: CASSSRGGEETQYF; v_gene: TRBV5-6; j_gene: TRBJ2-5; abundance: -; d_gene: -
CDR3nt: TGTGCCAGCAGCGCAAATACAGGGTCCGCCGCTGAAGCTTTCTTT; CDR3aa: CASSANTGSAAEAFF; v_gene: TRBV9; j_gene: TRBJ1-1; abundance: -; d_gene: -
CDR3nt: TGTGCCAGCAGCCACTCGTTCATCACAGGGGATGGCTACACCTTC; CDR3aa: CASSHSFITGDGYTF; v_gene: TRBV14; j_gene: TRBJ1-2; abundance: -; d_gene: TRBD1
CDR3nt: TGTGCCAGCAGCCCTGGGACAGAATATGAAGCTTTCTTT; CDR3aa: CASSPGTEYEAFF; v_gene: TRBV7-3; j_gene: TRBJ1-1; abundance: -; d_gene: TRBD1
CDR3nt: TGTGCCAGCAGCACACAATCCGGGACGGCAGACTACGAGCAGTACTTC; CDR3aa: CASSTQSGTADYEQYF; v_gene: TRBV5-5; j_gene: TRBJ2-7; abundance: -; d_gene: -
CDR3nt: TGTGCCAGCTCACTGACTAGCGTGTCCAATGAGCAGTTCTTC; CDR3aa: CASSLTSVSNEQFF; v_gene: TRBV18; j_gene: TRBJ2-1; abundance: -; d_gene: TRBD2
CDR3nt: TGTGCCAGCGGGGGCCAGCAAGAGACCCAGTACTTC; CDR3aa: CASGGQQETQYF; v_gene: TRBV6-5; j_gene: TRBJ2-5; abundance: -; d_gene: -
CDR3nt: TGTGCCAGCAGCTTACAGGGGAACACCGGGGAGCTGTTTTTT; CDR3aa: CASSLQGNTGELFF; v_gene: TRBV7-6; j_gene: TRBJ2-2; abundance: -; d_gene: -